Following are 20 T cell receptor beta chains from one sample sequenced in a study of T cells after yellow fever vaccination (dated by TCRdb to the late 2010s). What the treatment or condition label conveys for this sample: live attenuated yellow fever vaccine strain. Libraries were constructed by 5' RACE. Sequencing used an Illumina HiSeq 2500. TCRdb trimmed public reads at Q25 via fastp, called clones via MiXCR and kept in-frame beta chains. Merged by CDR3 protein, the rows form single entries marked with the most common genes and DNA. For this sample the table gives under 550,000 distinct CDR3 sequences, of which less than 25% were detected only once. Around 16% of the sample comes from the top ten. Sequencing used PBMCs, obtained more than 20 days after the first yellow fever vaccination. The receptors come from a man in his late teens or twenties who received the YFV17D yellow fever vaccine.

This clonotype has more than one count but fewer than ten. The V call is TRBV5-1, the J call TRBJ2-5; 9 bases are a match to TRBD2. J lost 2 bases, V lost 1 base, and 3 bases had no gene match. Germline CDR1 and CDR2: SGHRS and YFSETQ. There are 15 residues in the CDR3. CDR3 region: CASSLLAGSQETQYF. CDR3 sequence (DNA): TGCGCCAGCAGCTTGCTAGCGGGGTCACAAGAGACCCAGTACTTC. The full variable domain, completed using reference TRBV5-1 and TRBJ2-5, is KAGVTQTPRYLIKTRGQQVTLSCSPISGHRSVSWYQQTPGQGLQFLFEYFSETQRNKGNFPGRFSGRQFSNSRSEMNVSTLELGDSALYLCASSLLAGSQETQYFGPGTRLLVL.

The chain joins TRBV23-1 to TRBJ2-5; TRBD1 matches at 11 bases. TRBV23-1 is noted as an ORF with a role that remains uncertain. The CDR3 is 16 residues long. V was pared by 4 bases and J by 4 bases, with 8 bases of the junction left unmatched. CDR3 sequence (DNA): TGCGCCAGCAGTCCGTCCCAGGGACAGGGGGGAGAGACCCAGTACTTC. This translates into CASSPSQGQGGETQYF.

This chain joins TRBV4-3 and TRBJ2-3, with D perhaps matching TRBD1 or TRBD2 (5 bases each). The CDR3 is 13 residues long. CDR1 LGHNA and CDR2 YSLEER come from the germline V gene. V lost 3 bases, J lost 8 bases, and 12 bases lay in between. As DNA, the CDR3 is TGCGCCAGCAGCCACCCCGGGGCGGGTACGCAGTATTTT. It translates to CASSHPGAGTQYF.

The J gene is TRBJ2-2, the V gene TRBV7-2; D is uncertain. CDR1 is SGHTA and CDR2 is FQGNSA in the germline V gene. The CDR3 has 15 residues. V was trimmed by 4 bases and J by 0 bases, leaving 9 bases between them. Here the CDR3 reads CASSSGASNTGELFF. CDR3 DNA: TGTGCCAGCAGCTCCGGAGCGTCGAACACCGGGGAGCTGTTTTTT.

The J gene is TRBJ2-5, the V gene TRBV6-1, with TRBD2 matching over 8 bases. CDR1 and CDR2 (germline): MNHNS, SASEGT. The J segment lost 5 bases and the V segment lost 5 bases, leaving 7 bases of the junction unmatched. The CDR3 is made up of 14 amino acids. Here the CDR3 DNA reads TGTGCCAGCAGTCCCCCTAGCGGGCGGGAGACCCAGTACTTC. As protein: CASSPPSGRETQYF.

This clonotype was counted many times. The chain carries TRBV30 and TRBJ2-3, with unresolved D. This CDR3 region has 13 residues. Trimming shortened V by 0 bases and J by 4 bases, and 8 bases separated the two germline ends. CDR1 is GTSNPN, CDR2 SVGIG, per germline (reference sequence). The CDR3: CAWSVRSADTQYF. Written as DNA, the CDR3 is TGTGCCTGGAGTGTACGGTCGGCAGATACGCAGTATTTT.

This clonotype came up a few times. The chain employs TRBV30 and TRBJ2-7; D may match TRBD1 or TRBD2 (5 bases each). V was clipped by 5 bases and J by 2 bases, with 10 bases between them. The V gene's germline CDR1 is GTSNPN and CDR2 SVGIG (reference sequence). There are 12 residues in the CDR3. The CDR3 spells CAWSQGAYEQYF. The CDR3 DNA reads TGTGCCTGGTCGCAGGGAGCCTACGAGCAGTACTTC.

The chain couples TRBV14 to TRBJ1-6; D not resolved. The CDR3 consists of 17 residues. Germline V gene lookup returns CDR1 SGHDN and CDR2 FVKESK. V was pared by 4 bases and J by 0 bases, with 13 bases between. CDR3 bases: TGTGCCAGCAGCCTCGGACGAAAGAGCTCCTATAATTCACCCCTCCACTTT. It yields the protein CASSLGRKSSYNSPLHF.

The rearrangement uses TRBV4-1 and TRBJ2-7; 7 bases map to TRBD1. The trim removed 4 bases at V and 1 base at J, leaving 10 bases unmatched. The CDR3 consists of 16 residues. CDR1 is MGHRA, CDR2 YSYEKL, per germline. Written as DNA, the CDR3 is TGCGCCAGCAGCCCCGACCGGGACAGAACGTCCTACGAGCAGTACGTC. It translates to CASSPDRDRTSYEQYV.

Concerning this clonotype itself: A junction end diverges from the germline sequence, so it may reflect a read error. The V and J genes are TRBV6-1 and TRBJ1-1; D is ambiguous. Germline V gives CDR1 MNHNS, CDR2 SASEGT. The CDR3 is 14 residues long. The CDR3 nucleotides read TGTGCCAGCGGTGATAAGGGAATGAACACTGAAGCTTTCTTT. This encodes CASGDKGMNTEAFF.

This clonotype was seen a few times. This rearrangement joins TRBV6-2 or TRBV6-3 to TRBJ2-7, with D tentatively TRBD1 (6 bases). Germline loops: CDR1 MNHEY, CDR2 SVGEGT. V lost 4 bases and J lost 3, with 16 bases in between. This CDR3 has 15 amino acids. This CDR3 is CASSWSLGADYEQYF. In DNA form, the CDR3 reads TGTGCCAGCAGTTGGTCCTTGGGGGCGGACTACGAGCAGTACTTC.

This chain joins TRBV7-9 and TRBJ1-2, with 10 positions matching TRBD1. The CDR3 extends over 15 amino acids. In germline, CDR1 is SEHNR, CDR2 FQNEAQ (reference sequence). V shed 5 bases, J shed 5 bases, and the junction held 8 bases outside the gene matches. The CDR3 DNA follows: TGTGCCAGCAGCGGAGGGACAGGGGTAAAGTATGGCTACACCTTC. Protein product: CASSGGTGVKYGYTF. The variable domain in full, with the rest retrieved from reference TRBV7-9 and TRBJ1-2, is DTGVSQNPRHKITKRGQNVTFRCDPISEHNRLYWYRQTLGQGPEFLTYFQNEAQLEKSRLLSDRFSAERPKGSFSTLEIQRTEQGDSAMYLCASSGGTGVKYGYTFGSGTRLTVV.

This clonotype was picked up a small number of times. The V gene is TRBV7-9, the J gene TRBJ2-1; no firm D call. Trimming removed 1 base from V and 3 bases from J, with 4 bases in between. CDR3 length equals 13 residues. Germline V lookup: CDR1 SEHNR, CDR2 FQNEAQ (reference sequence). This CDR3 is CASSLGNYNEQFF. The CDR3 DNA reads TGTGCCAGCAGCTTAGGGAACTACAATGAGCAGTTCTTC. Full variable domain (missing parts from reference TRBV7-9 and TRBJ2-1): DTGVSQNPRHKITKRGQNVTFRCDPISEHNRLYWYRQTLGQGPEFLTYFQNEAQLEKSRLLSDRFSAERPKGSFSTLEIQRTEQGDSAMYLCASSLGNYNEQFFGPGTRLTVL.

The V gene is TRBV18, the J gene TRBJ1-1; the match to TRBD1 covers 8 bases. The V segment lost 3 bases and the J segment 1 base; nucleotides outside the gene matches: 7. Germline CDR1 and CDR2: KGHSH and LQKENI. The CDR3 length is 16 residues. CDR3 bases: TGTGCCAGCTCACCCCAGGGGGCCCGTGGGAACACTGAAGCTTTCTTT. The encoded protein is CASSPQGARGNTEAFF.

This clonotype appeared a few times. The chain joins TRBV5-1 to TRBJ1-1; 7 positions match TRBD1. CDR1 is SGHRS, CDR2 YFSETQ, per germline. V trimming: 4 bases; J trimming: 4 bases; junction bases outside the gene matches: 7. The CDR3 spans 14 residues. CDR3 nucleotide sequence: TGCGCCAGCAGCCCTACAGGGGCTTTCACTGAAGCTTTCTTT. Translation gives CASSPTGAFTEAFF.

This clonotype was picked up a small number of times. CDR3 DNA: TGTGCCAGCAGCTTAGGGGGGAGCGAACAGACCCAGTACTTC. Its protein is CASSLGGSEQTQYF. The V gene is TRBV7-2, the J gene TRBJ2-5; D is perhaps TRBD1 or TRBD2 (5 bases each). The germline gives CDR1 SGHTA, CDR2 FQGNSA. This CDR3 comprises 14 residues. The germline V and J ends were trimmed by 1 base and 6 bases, with 12 bases remaining between them.

There are many counts of this clonotype. This chain links TRBV20-1 with TRBJ2-4; the D call may be TRBD1 or TRBD2 (7 bases each). The CDR3 consists of 13 residues. Trimming took off 5 bases at V and 10 bases at J, with 18 bases between the two ends. CDR1 is DFQATT and CDR2 is SNEGSKA in the germline V gene (reference sequence). DNA for the CDR3: TGCAGTGCTCATACAGGGGCGGGAGAGATTCAGTACTTC. Protein: CSAHTGAGEIQYF.

The gene calls are TRBV7-9 and TRBJ2-1; the match to TRBD2 covers 10 bases. This CDR3 contains 15 residues. Germline V gives CDR1 SEHNR, CDR2 FQNEAQ (reference sequence). Losses at the gene ends were 1 base for V and 9 bases for J; bases not matched to a gene: 6. The CDR3 DNA is TGTGCCAGCAGCTTAGAACTAGCGGGGAGCGGTGAGCAGTTCTTC. This codes for CASSLELAGSGEQFF.

This clonotype has just a few counts. CDR3 bases: TGTGCCAGCAGCTCAACCCTTAATCAGCCCCAGCATTTT. This codes for CASSSTLNQPQHF. This chain links TRBV7-9 with TRBJ1-5; D remains unclear. Germline V gene sequence: CDR1 SEHNR, CDR2 FQNEAQ (reference sequence). The CDR3 consists of 13 residues. V lost 4 bases and J lost 4, with 8 bases in between.

This chain uses TRBV15 with TRBJ1-4, with D unresolved. From germline, CDR1 is LNHNV and CDR2 YYDKDF (reference sequence). Between the trimmed V and J ends, which lost 0 bases and 7 bases, there was a span of 12 bases. This CDR3 contains 15 residues. The CDR3 region is CATSRDRGSGEKLFF. The CDR3 DNA reads as TGTGCCACCAGCAGAGATCGAGGTTCGGGTGAAAAACTGTTTTTT.